These T cell receptor beta chains were read from a single sample in a study of blood T cell repertoires in COVID-19. Profiled with immunoSEQ multiplex PCR; TCRdb holds only in-frame clones, not every one. The sample lists about 400,000 clones; roughly 87% were seen once. Specimen: PBMCs or T cells enriched from blood (not recorded which). Receptors originate from a woman younger than 45 who had recovered from COVID-19. Each CDR3 is given with its conserved first and last residue. A D gene is named only where the DNA matches it firmly. Clone size is given for some rows only: seen once, a few or many times, or a class if the clone is expanded.

size: once
V: TRBV15
J: TRBJ2-1
D: -
CDR3: CATSVAPDYNEQFF
DNA: TGTGCCACCAGCGTAGCTCCCGACTACAATGAGCAGTTCTTC

size: few
V: TRBV24-1
J: TRBJ1-5
D: -
CDR3: CACQRGGPNQPQHF
DNA: TGTGCCTGCCAACGGGGGGGCCCGAATCAGCCCCAGCATTTT

size: once
V: TRBV7-6
J: TRBJ2-6
D: -
CDR3: CASSRRVMAGANVLTF
DNA: TGTGCCAGCAGCCGCCGGGTCATGGCTGGGGCCAACGTCCTGACTTTC

size: -
V: TRBV4-1
J: TRBJ2-1
D: -
CDR3: CASSQERGDNEQFF
DNA: TGCGCCAGCAGCCAAGAAAGGGGCGACAATGAGCAGTTCTTC

size: once
V: TRBV5-4
J: TRBJ1-6
D: -
CDR3: CASSFGQGTNSPLHF
DNA: TGTGCCAGCAGCTTTGGGCAGGGTACGAATTCACCCCTCCACTTT

size: -
V: TRBV18
J: TRBJ2-7
D: -
CDR3: CATSDGSSYEQYF
DNA: TGTGCCACCTCAGACGGGTCCTCCTACGAGCAGTACTTC

size: -
V: TRBV4-2
J: TRBJ2-5
D: TRBD1
CDR3: CASSQATGLRQETQYF
DNA: TGTGCCAGCAGCCAGGCGACAGGGTTGAGGCAAGAGACCCAGTACTTC

size: -
V: TRBV28
J: TRBJ1-1
D: -
CDR3: CASSLSREDAFF
DNA: TGTGCCAGCAGTTTGAGCAGGGAGGATGCTTTCTTT

size: -
V: TRBV7-2
J: TRBJ1-4
D: TRBD1
CDR3: CASSSDRGYEKLFF
DNA: TGTGCCAGCAGCTCCGACAGGGGGTACGAAAAACTGTTTTTT

size: -
V: TRBV13
J: TRBJ2-7
D: -
CDR3: CASSLKRGYEQYF
DNA: TGTGCCAGCAGTTTAAAAAGGGGCTACGAGCAGTACTTC

size: -
V: TRBV5-1
J: TRBJ2-1
D: -
CDR3: CASSGGSSYNEQFF
DNA: TGCGCCAGCAGCGGTGGGAGCTCCTACAATGAGCAGTTCTTC

size: -
V: TRBV11-2
J: TRBJ2-7
D: TRBD2
CDR3: CASSLSSGSTYEQYF
DNA: TGTGCCAGCAGCTTATCTAGCGGGTCGACCTACGAGCAGTACTTC

size: few
V: TRBV9
J: TRBJ2-1
D: -
CDR3: CASSARLTRNEQFF
DNA: TGTGCCAGCAGCGCCCGACTGACTAGAAATGAGCAGTTCTTC

size: -
V: TRBV6-2/TRBV6-3
J: TRBJ2-1
D: TRBD2
CDR3: CASSLGLAGLGEQFF
DNA: TGTGCCAGCAGCCTTGGACTAGCGGGATTGGGAGAGCAGTTCTTC

size: -
V: TRBV6-6
J: TRBJ2-7
D: -
CDR3: CASSLRGLEQYF
DNA: TGTGCCAGCAGTTTAAGAGGGCTCGAGCAGTACTTC

size: -
V: TRBV2
J: TRBJ2-1
D: TRBD2
CDR3: CASSDSGRANEQFF
DNA: TGTGCCAGCAGTGACAGCGGGAGGGCCAATGAGCAGTTCTTC

size: -
V: TRBV7-2
J: TRBJ2-3
D: -
CDR3: CASSLAPGVSGDTQYF
DNA: TGTGCCAGCAGCCTAGCCCCAGGCGTTAGCGGAGATACGCAGTATTTT

size: -
V: TRBV7-9
J: TRBJ2-7
D: -
CDR3: CASSPAYEQYF
DNA: TGTGCCAGCAGCCCCGCCTACGAGCAGTACTTC

size: -
V: TRBV5-1
J: TRBJ1-2
D: -
CDR3: CASSEQGTYGYTF
DNA: TGCGCCAGCAGCGAACAGGGAACCTATGGCTACACCTTC

size: -
V: TRBV19
J: TRBJ1-5
D: -
CDR3: CASSIRNQPQHF
DNA: TGTGCCAGTAGTATCCGTAATCAGCCCCAGCATTTT

size: -
V: TRBV3-1/TRBV3-2
J: TRBJ1-1
D: TRBD1
CDR3: CASSQLTGDHEAFF
DNA: TGTGCCAGCAGCCAACTTACAGGGGACCACGAAGCTTTCTTT

size: -
V: TRBV6-5
J: TRBJ1-3
D: TRBD1
CDR3: CASSWGQGVNTIYF
DNA: TGTGCCAGCAGTTGGGGACAGGGGGTCAACACCATATATTTT

size: -
V: TRBV9
J: TRBJ2-1
D: TRBD2
CDR3: CASSPLAGVGNEQFF
DNA: TGTGCCAGCAGCCCTCTAGCGGGAGTAGGCAATGAGCAGTTCTTC

size: -
V: TRBV19
J: TRBJ1-5
D: -
CDR3: CASRDGGFVSNQPQHF
DNA: TGTGCCAGTAGGGACGGGGGGTTCGTGAGCAATCAGCCCCAGCATTTT

size: -
V: TRBV7-9
J: TRBJ2-7
D: TRBD2
CDR3: CASSLGAGGITYEQYF
DNA: TGTGCCAGCAGCTTAGGGGCGGGGGGAATTACCTACGAGCAGTACTTC

size: -
V: TRBV29-1
J: TRBJ1-1
D: -
CDR3: CSVGTWTGQVEAFF
DNA: TGCAGCGTCGGAACGTGGACGGGACAAGTTGAAGCTTTCTTT

size: -
V: TRBV19
J: TRBJ2-3
D: TRBD2
CDR3: CASRTSGRATDTQYF
DNA: TGTGCCAGTAGGACGAGCGGGAGGGCTACAGATACGCAGTATTTT

size: -
V: TRBV7-9
J: TRBJ2-7
D: TRBD1
CDR3: CASSRPGTGTYEQYF
DNA: TGTGCCAGCAGCAGACCCGGGACAGGAACCTACGAGCAGTACTTC

size: once
V: TRBV6-1
J: TRBJ2-1
D: TRBD2
CDR3: CASSVRSGGASYNEQFF
DNA: TGTGCCAGCAGTGTCCGAAGCGGGGGGGCGTCCTACAATGAGCAGTTCTTC

size: -
V: TRBV6-5
J: TRBJ1-6
D: -
CDR3: CASRGLSSYNSPLHF
DNA: TGTGCCAGCAGGGGGCTGAGCTCCTATAATTCACCCCTCCACTTT

size: -
V: TRBV7-9
J: TRBJ2-3
D: -
CDR3: CASSLAQISTDTQYF
DNA: TGTGCCAGCAGCTTAGCGCAGATTAGCACAGATACGCAGTATTTT

size: few
V: TRBV19
J: TRBJ1-2
D: TRBD1
CDR3: CASSGTRDRGPGAYGYTF
DNA: TGTGCCAGTAGCGGGACCCGGGACAGGGGGCCTGGGGCCTATGGCTACACCTTC

size: -
V: TRBV5-1
J: TRBJ2-3
D: -
CDR3: CASSLSSGTDTQYF
DNA: TGCGCCAGCAGCTTGAGTAGCGGCACAGATACGCAGTATTTT

size: -
V: TRBV19
J: TRBJ2-2
D: -
CDR3: CASSIYGGDTGELFF
DNA: TGTGCCAGTAGTATCTATGGGGGCGACACCGGGGAGCTGTTTTTT

size: -
V: TRBV7-6
J: TRBJ1-1
D: -
CDR3: CASSLGQDLNTEAFF
DNA: TGTGCCAGCAGCTTAGGACAGGACTTGAACACTGAAGCTTTCTTT

size: -
V: TRBV14
J: TRBJ2-3
D: TRBD2
CDR3: CASSRLAGGTDTQYF
DNA: TGTGCCAGCAGCCGACTAGCGGGGGGAACAGATACGCAGTATTTT

size: -
V: TRBV7-2
J: TRBJ2-1
D: TRBD1
CDR3: CASSRDRESEQFF
DNA: TGTGCCAGCAGCCGGGACAGGGAAAGTGAGCAGTTCTTC

size: -
V: TRBV29-1
J: TRBJ2-1
D: TRBD2
CDR3: CSVGGVAGGNYNEQFF
DNA: TGCAGCGTTGGAGGGGTGGCGGGAGGGAATTACAATGAGCAGTTCTTC

size: -
V: TRBV3-1/TRBV3-2
J: TRBJ2-1
D: -
CDR3: CASSQFGNEQFF
DNA: TGTGCCAGCAGCCAATTCGGGAATGAGCAGTTCTTC

size: -
V: TRBV19
J: TRBJ1-1
D: -
CDR3: CASSISSGTEAFF
DNA: TGTGCCAGTAGTATATCCTCCGGCACTGAAGCTTTCTTT

size: -
V: TRBV19
J: TRBJ1-1
D: -
CDR3: CASSYTRGWRSEAFF
DNA: TGTGCCAGTAGTTATACCCGGGGATGGAGGTCTGAAGCTTTCTTT

size: -
V: TRBV28
J: TRBJ1-2
D: TRBD1
CDR3: CASSLTGQGLYGYTF
DNA: TGTGCCAGCAGTTTGACGGGACAGGGCCTCTATGGCTACACCTTC

size: -
V: TRBV27
J: TRBJ2-7
D: TRBD2
CDR3: CASSSGDEQYF
DNA: TGTGCCAGCAGTAGCGGGGACGAGCAGTACTTC

size: -
V: TRBV7-9
J: TRBJ1-1
D: TRBD1
CDR3: CASSFPPGTGSDATEAFF
DNA: TGTGCCAGCAGCTTTCCTCCCGGGACAGGGTCCGATGCCACTGAAGCTTTCTTT

size: -
V: TRBV4-2
J: TRBJ2-1
D: TRBD2
CDR3: CASSQAGRGGNEQFF
DNA: TGTGCCAGCAGCCAAGCGGGGCGGGGGGGCAATGAGCAGTTCTTC

size: -
V: TRBV5-1
J: TRBJ1-6
D: -
CDR3: CASSLESSYNSPLHF
DNA: TGCGCCAGCAGCTTGGAGAGCTCCTATAATTCACCCCTCCACTTT

size: -
V: TRBV14
J: TRBJ2-7
D: TRBD2
CDR3: CASSQRSGRVPAYEQYF
DNA: TGTGCCAGCAGCCAACGATCGGGGAGGGTTCCAGCCTACGAGCAGTACTTC

size: -
V: TRBV19
J: TRBJ2-7
D: TRBD2
CDR3: CASSMVIAGAYEQYF
DNA: TGTGCCAGTAGTATGGTAATAGCGGGAGCCTACGAGCAGTACTTC

size: -
V: TRBV28
J: TRBJ1-5
D: -
CDR3: CASSFSTTHQPQHF
DNA: TGTGCCAGCAGTTTCTCCACGACACATCAGCCCCAGCATTTT

size: -
V: TRBV3-1/TRBV3-2
J: TRBJ1-1
D: -
CDR3: CASSQEREAFF
DNA: TGTGCCAGCAGCCAAGAGAGAGAAGCTTTCTTT